This T cell receptor (beta chain) was recorded in a study of cytomegalovirus exposure and HLA in healthy donors. The primer mix had 60 Vbeta and 13 Jbeta primers. TCRdb keeps only in-frame clones here, not all; method: immunoSEQ multiplex PCR. The table includes some 150,000 clones, around 88% detected once. Study outcomes and limitations: In most subjects, TCR beta sequences reportedly gave accurate predictions of HLA-A and HLA-B alleles. The authors later found most CMV-associated TCR beta chains appeared HLA-restricted. Reportedly, diagnosis of cytomegalovirus status by the classifier showed high specificity and sensitivity. Excluded were some V segments that proved indistinguishable, including TRBV6-2 and TRBV6-3.

For this clone: The target antigen is unknown.

The CDR3 length is 14 residues. V shed 3 bases and J shed 7 bases, with 12 bases lying between them. Germline-derived CDR1 and CDR2 are KGHSH and LQKENI. V and J are TRBV18 and TRBJ1-4, with D possibly matching TRBD1 (5 bases). The TCR comes from a woman aged 25 to 45 in good health and CMV-seronegative. The sample taken for sequencing was PBMCs. The CDR3 DNA reads TGTGCCAGCTCACCCGGGACGGGGGTTGAAAAACTGTTTTTT. Translation gives CASSPGTGVEKLFF. Full variable domain (outside the CDR3, taken from reference TRBV18 and TRBJ1-4): NAGVMQNPRHLVRRRGQEARLRCSPMKGHSHVYWYRQLPEEGLKFMVYLQKENIIDESGMPKERFSAEFPKEGPSILRIQQVVRGDSAAYFCASSPGTGVEKLFFGSGTQLSVL.